This T cell receptor (beta chain) was identified in a study of T cell repertoires in cytomegalovirus infection. Study context: Indicated by public TCR beta signatures were CMV infection and matching HLA type.

A note on this clonotype: Its antigen is unknown.

Whole-study results and caveats: Carriage of CMV together with the relevant HLA was identifiable through cumulative public TCR beta family frequency. Clonotypes of TCR beta that were HLA-C-restricted and CMV-specific dominated the ex vivo response.

The CDR3 covers 15 residues. V shed 3 bases and J shed 0 bases, with 12 bases lying between them. Germline V gene lookup returns CDR1 DFQATT and CDR2 SNEGSKA (reference sequence). TCRdb reprocessed the reads via MiXCR and lists one record per CDR3 protein. The sample shows around 300,000 distinct CDR3 sequences, more than 9% of them seen only once. What was sequenced was PBMCs. This receptor was taken from a human donor in good health (CMV status not recorded). Some clones in this sample may be carry-over from other donors' samples. The V gene is TRBV20-1, the J gene TRBJ2-1; maybe TRBD1 (6 bases). The CDR3 DNA follows: TGCAGTGCTAGCGACAGGAGAAGCTCCTACAATGAGCAGTTCTTC. It translates to CSASDRRSSYNEQFF.